This T cell receptor (beta chain) emerged from a study of cytomegalovirus exposure and HLA in healthy donors. Study background: Most genotyped donors, about four fifths of about 430, had Caucasian-associated genetic ancestry. Broader study findings: Specificity of a few CMV-associated chains for CMV antigens was verified in vitro. TCR beta sequences reportedly predicted the HLA-A and HLA-B alleles of most subjects accurately. The authors judged a highly shared variant cluster likely a sequencing artifact.

The CDR3 loop spans 15 amino acids. CDR1 SGHNT and CDR2 YYREEE come from the germline V gene (reference sequence). V shed 0 bases and J shed 2 bases, with 11 bases lying between them. The PCR had 60 Vbeta and 13 Jbeta primers. Generated by immunoSEQ multiplex PCR, the TCRdb table keeps only in-frame clones and is missing some. The sample consists of about 100,000 clones, about three quarters of them appearing once. Concerning this clone: The antigen is undetermined.

The sequenced sample was PBMCs. The chain has TRBV5-4 and TRBJ1-2; D not certain. This sequence originates from a man between 60 and 70 years old in good health and CMV-seropositive. CDR3 nucleotides: TGTGCCAGCAGCTTGGTCGCGGGGATGAACTATGGCTACACCTTC. Protein sequence: CASSLVAGMNYGYTF.